This TCR beta chain was sequenced in a study of T cell responses to AZD1222 COVID-19 vaccine. Study results and limitations: Spike-specific TCR breadth rose after two AZD1222 doses, and depth rose as well.

This CDR3 region has 12 residues. Germline V gene data show CDR1 as SNHLY and CDR2 as FYNNEI. Trimming shortened V by 4 bases and J by 4 bases, and 5 bases separated the two germline ends. With respect to this clone: Its specificity is not known.

Using immunoSEQ multiplex PCR, the repertoire was profiled, and TCRdb retains in-frame clones only, with some absent. This table has some 130,000 clones, 93% appearing once. This chain links TRBV2 with TRBJ2-1; no definite D call. The TCR sequence derives from an adult in good health. The source material was peripheral blood, sampled on day 0 of AZD1222 vaccination. This CDR3 reads CASSVEYNEQFF. The CDR3 nucleotides are TGTGCCAGCAGTGTCGAGTACAATGAGCAGTTCTTC.